This record looks at one T cell receptor (beta chain) sequence and its context. As yet, its antigen is unknown. The germline V and J ends were trimmed by 0 bases and 0 bases, with 7 bases remaining between them. CDR3 length: 15 amino acids. CDR1 and CDR2 from the germline V gene are MDHEN and SYDVKM. The data derive from a study of T cell responses to AZD1222 COVID-19 vaccine. Clones were read by immunoSEQ multiplex PCR, and TCRdb kept only the in-frame ones, dropping some. The sample has 130,000 to 150,000 clones, about 92% seen once; the top ten hold 1.5% to 2%. Study results and caveats: The peak T cell response came first, and repertoires were sampled only after it.

The gene calls are TRBV28 and TRBJ2-3, with D possibly being TRBD2 (6 bases). The source material was peripheral blood, sampled on day 0 of AZD1222 vaccination. The source is an adult in good health. The CDR3 region is CASSLWRDSTDTQYF. The CDR3 nucleotides are TGTGCCAGCAGTTTATGGCGGGACAGCACAGATACGCAGTATTTT.